This T cell receptor beta chain was captured by sequencing in a study of T cells after yellow fever vaccination. The CDR3 consists of 16 residues. With V trimmed by 5 bases and J by 1 base, 9 bases remained unmatched. The V gene's germline CDR1 is SEHNR and CDR2 FQNEAQ (reference sequence). Each CDR3 protein is one row after TCRdb ran MiXCR on the 5' RACE reads. Of about 320,000 distinct CDR3 sequences detected, roughly 4.3% appear once; the ten largest clones hold roughly a fifth. This clonotype was observed many times. V is TRBV7-9 and J is TRBJ2-3, with TRBD2 identical over 7 bases. The TCR originated in a man aged 18 to 35 who received the YFV17D yellow fever vaccine. This material consisted of PBMCs, taken 15 days after the yellow fever booster vaccination. DNA of the CDR3: TGTGCCAGCAGCCCGGAGCTGGGGGGGGGCACAGATACGCAGTATTTT. Translating it yields CASSPELGGGTDTQYF. The full variable domain, in which reference TRBV7-9 and TRBJ2-3 provide the parts outside the CDR3, is DTGVSQNPRHKITKRGQNVTFRCDPISEHNRLYWYRQTLGQGPEFLTYFQNEAQLEKSRLLSDRFSAERPKGSFSTLEIQRTEQGDSAMYLCASSPELGGGTDTQYFGPGTRLTVL.